The 23 T cell receptor beta chains below come from one sample, sequenced in a study of regulatory T cells in long-lasting Graves disease. Libraries of TCR beta came from iRepertoire HTBI primers plus Arm-PCR of CDR3 regions. In TCRdb, the multiplex PCR reads were re-called with MiXCR into one record per CDR3 protein. Of about 240,000 distinct CDR3 sequences in the sample, 20% to 25% are singletons; the top ten hold approximately 14%. Time point noted: newly diagnosed GD, antithyroid drugs for less than 3 months. Making the TCR library involved RNA that had been extracted from PBMCs. Sample: peripheral blood mononuclear cells (PBMCs), taken at new diagnosis, from a patient treated with antithyroid drugs. The receptor source for this set is a female donor with Graves disease.

This sequence joins TRBV15 and TRBJ2-3, with 13 bases matching TRBD2. Per germline, CDR1 LNHNV and CDR2 YYDKDF (reference sequence). This CDR3 spans 17 amino acids. V was pared by 5 bases and J by 3 bases, with 8 bases of the junction left unmatched. CDR3 amino acids: CATSQWTSGGRTDTQYF. The CDR3 DNA is TGTGCCACCAGCCAATGGACTAGCGGGGGTCGGACAGATACGCAGTATTTT. Looking up the rest from reference TRBV15 and TRBJ2-3 gives the full variable domain: DAMVIQNPRYQVTQFGKPVTLSCSQTLNHNVMYWYQQKSSQAPKLLFHYYDKDFNNEADTPDNFQSRRPNTSFCFLDIRSPGLGDTAMYLCATSQWTSGGRTDTQYFGPGTRLTVL.

In its sample, this clonotype was seen many times. CDR3 amino acids: CASSFSDRDEKLFF. CDR3 nucleotide sequence: TGTGCCAGCAGTTTCTCCGACCGAGATGAAAAACTGTTTTTT. V is TRBV12-3 or TRBV12-4 and J is TRBJ1-4; no reliable D call. Trimming took off 3 bases at V and 6 bases at J, with 11 bases between the two ends. This CDR3 is 14 amino acids long.

This chain joins TRBV10-1 and TRBJ2-1; TRBD2 might be the D (6 bases). V gave up 6 bases and J gave up 3 bases, with 12 bases separating them. Germline V gives CDR1 WNHNN, CDR2 SYGVQD (reference sequence). This CDR3 spans 14 amino acids. CDR3 coding DNA: TGCGCCAGCAGAGGCGGGGTGATCTACAATGAGCAGTTCTTC. It yields the protein CASRGGVIYNEQFF.

Written as DNA, the CDR3 is TGTGCCAGCAGTTACTCGGACGGACCCTACGAGCAGTACTTC. Its protein product is CASSYSDGPYEQYF. The gene calls are TRBV6-2 or TRBV6-3 and TRBJ2-7, with D unresolved. CDR1 MNHEY and CDR2 SVGEGT come from the germline V gene. Trimming left V 0 bases short and J 2 bases short, with 8 bases between. This CDR3 is built from 14 residues.

Regarding this clonotype: A far more abundant clone sits one base away, making this likely a read error. The chain joins TRBV2 to TRBJ2-5; perhaps TRBD2 as D (5 bases). CDR3 size: 14 residues. Germline V gene data show CDR1 as SNHLY and CDR2 as FYNNEI. Trimming cost V 6 bases and J 5 bases, with 16 bases left between them. CDR3 in DNA: TGTGCCAGCAGCCCCACCGGACTCCGGGAGACCCAGTACTTC. Encoded protein: CASSPTGLRETQYF. Full variable domain (missing parts from reference TRBV2 and TRBJ2-5): EPEVTQTPSHQVTQMGQEVILRCVPISNHLYFYWYRQILGQKVEFLVSFYNNEISEKSEIFDDQFSVERPDGSNFTLKIRSTKLEDSAMYFCASSPTGLRETQYFGPGTRLLVL.

As to this clonotype: This likely came from a read error, as a far larger clone is one base away. Because it lacks the conserved phenylalanine or tryptophan at the end, this CDR3 is likely a read error. This chain links TRBV7-2 with TRBJ2-1; TRBD1 agrees at 8 bases. CDR1 and CDR2 from the germline V gene are SGHTA and FQGNSA. The V gene end was trimmed by 3 bases and the J gene end by 0 bases; junction bases not matched to a gene: 1. The CDR3 runs to 15 residues. The CDR3 sequence is CASSFTGGSYNEQFL. Here the CDR3 DNA reads TGTGCCAGCAGCTTTACAGGGGGCTCCTACAATGAGCAGTTCCTC.

The chain employs TRBV27 and TRBJ1-3; no reliable D call. Germline V gene data show CDR1 as MNHEY and CDR2 as SMNVEV (reference sequence). The CDR3 totals 15 residues. Trimming shortened V by 3 bases and J by 2 bases, and 11 bases separated the two germline ends. CDR3 protein: CASSFTGIPGNTIYF. CDR3 nucleotides: TGTGCCAGCAGTTTTACCGGTATCCCTGGAAACACCATATATTTT.

This clonotype came up many times. The chain links TRBV4-1 to TRBJ2-7; no firm D call. The ends were cut back, 4 bases at V and 0 bases at J, with 16 bases in the middle. Germline lookup yields CDR1 MGHRA and CDR2 YSYEKL. The CDR3 has 16 amino acids. The CDR3: CASSLRPSVSSYEQYF. The CDR3 nucleotides read TGCGCCAGCAGCCTACGCCCCTCCGTCAGCTCCTACGAGCAGTACTTC.

This clonotype has a handful of counts. This rearrangement joins TRBV12-5 to TRBJ2-3; TRBD2 matches 9 bases. The CDR3 has 16 residues. V lost 1 base and J lost 3; bases outside the gene matches: 5. Germline lookup yields CDR1 LGHNT and CDR2 FRNRAP. The CDR3 loop reads CASGLGSGGTTDTQYF. CDR3 sequence (DNA): TGTGCTAGTGGTTTGGGGAGCGGGGGGACTACAGATACGCAGTATTTT.

This clonotype showed up many times. CDR3 amino acids: CSVVVLTGGEQYF. For the CDR3, the DNA is TGCAGCGTCGTTGTCTTGACAGGGGGCGAGCAGTACTTC. V gene TRBV29-1 combines with J gene TRBJ2-7, with 9 bases lining up with TRBD1. The V gene end was trimmed by 6 bases and the J gene end by 6 bases; junction bases not matched to a gene: 9. In germline, CDR1 is SQVTM, CDR2 ANQGSEA. The CDR3 covers 13 residues.

There are many counts of this clonotype. The rearrangement joins TRBV6-2 or TRBV6-3 to TRBJ1-2, with a weak D call TRBD1 (5 bases). The germline CDR1 and CDR2 sequences are MNHEY and SVGEGT. The CDR3 is made up of 14 amino acids. Trimming took off 6 bases at V and 4 bases at J, with 15 bases between the two ends. CDR3 region: CASRRAGTPYGYTF. The CDR3, as DNA: TGTGCCAGCAGGCGGGCCGGGACCCCCTATGGCTACACCTTC.

J is TRBJ1-4 and V is TRBV20-1; 8 bases line up with TRBD1. Germline V gene lookup returns CDR1 DFQATT and CDR2 SNEGSKA (reference sequence). With 1 base clipped from V and 8 bases from J, the junction kept 6 bases outside the gene matches. The CDR3 sequence is 14 residues long. The CDR3: CSARVNRGDEKLFF. The CDR3 nucleotides are TGCAGTGCTAGAGTTAACAGGGGGGACGAAAAACTGTTTTTT.

This clonotype was detected many times. The chain links TRBV7-3 to TRBJ1-1; D uncertain. With 5 bases removed from V and 3 bases from J, the gap between germline ends came to 10 bases. This CDR3 spans 13 amino acids. Germline CDR1 is SGHTA and CDR2 is FQGTGA. CDR3 DNA sequence: TGTGCCAGCAGCCCGGGCCCTCACACTGAAGCTTTCTTT. This gives the protein CASSPGPHTEAFF.

The chain recombines TRBV5-1 with TRBJ2-1, with 9 bases identical to TRBD1. Germline CDR1 and CDR2: SGHRS and YFSETQ. With 0 bases clipped from V and 9 bases from J, the junction kept 10 bases outside the gene matches. This CDR3 is 16 amino acids long. CDR3 DNA sequence: TGCGCCAGCAGCTTGGAACAGGGGGCGCGATCAAGTGAGCAGTTCTTC. Protein product: CASSLEQGARSSEQFF. Full variable domain (remainder filled in from reference TRBV5-1 and TRBJ2-1): KAGVTQTPRYLIKTRGQQVTLSCSPISGHRSVSWYQQTPGQGLQFLFEYFSETQRNKGNFPGRFSGRQFSNSRSEMNVSTLELGDSALYLCASSLEQGARSSEQFFGPGTRLTVL.

This clonotype was counted between two and nine times. The J gene is TRBJ1-5, the V gene TRBV28; TRBD1 agrees at 7 bases. The CDR3 has 12 residues. V trimming: 7 bases; J trimming: 7 bases; junction bases outside the gene matches: 4. Germline V gene lookup returns CDR1 MDHEN and CDR2 SYDVKM. The CDR3 protein is CASIQGNQPQHF. CDR3 sequence (DNA): TGTGCCAGCATACAGGGGAACCAGCCCCAGCATTTT.

The table lists this clonotype with many counts. The V and J genes are TRBV6-2 or TRBV6-3 and TRBJ2-5; D perhaps matches TRBD1 (6 bases). This CDR3 spans 13 amino acids. CDR1 is MNHEY, CDR2 SVGEGT, per germline. Trimming shortened V by 4 bases and J by 3 bases, and 9 bases separated the two germline ends. CDR3 sequence reads: CASSSYREETQYF. CDR3 in DNA: TGTGCCAGCAGTTCCTACAGGGAAGAGACCCAGTACTTC.

This clonotype occurred many times. The genes are TRBV4-1 and TRBJ2-1; 9 nucleotides match TRBD1. The germline CDR1 and CDR2 sequences are MGHRA and YSYEKL. The V and J ends lost 0 bases and 4 bases, in that order; junction bases with no gene match: 7. This CDR3 has 17 amino acids. CDR3 coding DNA: TGCGCCAGCAGCCAAGATGGGACAGGGCGGATTTACAATGAGCAGTTCTTC. Amino acids: CASSQDGTGRIYNEQFF.

This clonotype was seen many times. The CDR3 loop reads CASSPRPGQRRDQPQHF. CDR3 coding DNA: TGTGCCAGTAGTCCCCGACCCGGACAGAGACGGGATCAGCCCCAGCATTTT. The J gene is TRBJ1-5, the V gene TRBV19, with D possibly being TRBD1 (6 bases). This CDR3 is built from 17 residues. The germline CDR1 and CDR2 sequences are LNHDA and SQIVND (reference sequence). The germline V and J ends were trimmed by 5 bases and 5 bases, with 22 bases remaining between them.

This clonotype was found many times. CDR3 sequence: CAISEFSGRWETQYF. In nucleotides, the CDR3 is TGTGCCATCAGTGAGTTTAGCGGGAGATGGGAGACCCAGTACTTC. The V gene is TRBV10-3, the J gene TRBJ2-5; 9 bases map to TRBD2. CDR1 ENHRY and CDR2 SYGVKD come from the germline V gene. Unmatched junction bases numbered 5, after V lost 1 base and J lost 5 bases. The CDR3 consists of 15 residues.

This clonotype was observed many times. This chain connects TRBV18 to TRBJ2-3; D call uncertain. Trimming took 4 bases from V and 3 from J, leaving 14 bases between them. Germline V CDR1 and CDR2: KGHSH, LQKENI. The CDR3 is 15 amino acids. The CDR3 here is CASSRRDGRTDTQYF. The DNA for the CDR3 is TGTGCCAGCTCACGGAGAGATGGCCGAACAGATACGCAGTATTTT. The whole variable domain, remainder taken from reference TRBV18 and TRBJ2-3, is NAGVMQNPRHLVRRRGQEARLRCSPMKGHSHVYWYRQLPEEGLKFMVYLQKENIIDESGMPKERFSAEFPKEGPSILRIQQVVRGDSAAYFCASSRRDGRTDTQYFGPGTRLTVL.

This clonotype was seen a few times. Just one base apart from a much larger clone, this may be a read error. The chain joins TRBV7-9 to TRBJ2-1; 10 positions match TRBD2. The CDR3 contains 16 residues. CDR1 SEHNR and CDR2 FQNEAQ come from the germline V gene (reference sequence). J lost 6 bases, V lost 5 bases, and 10 bases had no gene match. CDR3 bases: TGTGCCAGCAGCCCATGGTCTAGCGGGAGAGCCAATGAGCAGTTCTTC. It specifies CASSPWSSGRANEQFF.

This clonotype was detected ten times or more. CDR3: CASSRVSSTPYEQYF. CDR3 coding DNA: TGCGCCAGCAGCCGAGTAAGTTCGACCCCCTACGAGCAGTACTTC. This chain uses TRBV4-3 with TRBJ2-7; D ambiguous. Looked up from germline, CDR1 is LGHNA and CDR2 is YSLEER. There are 15 residues in the CDR3. The V gene lost 4 bases and the J gene lost 2 bases, with 15 bases spanning the gap.

Many counts were recorded for this clonotype. This chain uses TRBV6-1 with TRBJ1-2; TRBD1 might be the D (5 bases). Per the germline V gene, CDR1 is MNHNS and CDR2 is SASEGT. Trimming left V 6 bases short and J 1 base short, with 15 bases between. This CDR3 region has 15 residues. CDR3 sequence reads: CASSTGRIFNYGYTF. The DNA for the CDR3 is TGTGCCAGCAGCACAGGACGGATCTTTAACTATGGCTACACCTTC.